This T cell receptor (beta chain) stems from a study of blood T cells in healthy people across ages. General study points: As age increased, TCR beta diversity per million T cells fell in a roughly linear fashion.

The length of the CDR3 is 18 residues. The V end lost 4 bases, the J end lost 0 bases, and 20 bases lay between the germline ends. Germline lookup yields CDR1 MNHEY and CDR2 SMNVEV (reference sequence). The use of a sample-barcoded 5' primer and a J-beta primer mix characterized a second PCR of about 7 to 12 cycles. TCRdb ran MiXCR on the 5' RACE reads and lists one entry per CDR3 protein. The sample includes about 1.8 million distinct CDR3 sequences, less than 50% seen only once; the top ten take over 2%. As concerns this clonotype: Antigen: not known.

Each individual donor underwent a draw of approximately 10 milliliters of peripheral blood. This receptor was taken from a woman in her 40s in good health. The chain uses TRBV27 and TRBJ2-3; possibly TRBD2 for D (6 bases). The sequencing sample was made of blood. This CDR3 is CASSWETGTAKSTDTQYF. The CDR3, as DNA: TGTGCCAGCAGTTGGGAGACTGGGACTGCGAAAAGCACAGATACGCAGTATTTT.